A selection of T cell receptor beta chains follows, all from one sample in a study of T cell responses to AZD1222 COVID-19 vaccine. TCRdb's copy holds only in-frame clones and misses some; the assay was immunoSEQ multiplex PCR. This sample has around 87,000 clones, with 85% to 90% found just once. Specimen: peripheral blood, collected 28 days after the second AZD1222 dose. The receptors originated from an adult who received the AZD1222 COVID-19 vaccine. Each CDR3 is given with its conserved first and last residue. D genes are given only for firm matches. Clone size, where shown, is once, few, many, or a class for clones that have expanded.

TRBD1,.,TRBV27,TRBJ1-6,CASSTRTGTNSPLHF,TGTGCCAGCAGTACACGGACAGGGACGAATTCACCCCTCCACTTT
.,.,TRBV9,TRBJ2-7,CASTPGPRSYEQYF,TGTGCCAGCACCCCTGGGCCCAGATCCTACGAGCAGTACTTC
.,.,TRBV9,TRBJ2-6,CASSVDSSRANVLTF,TGTGCCAGCAGCGTAGACAGTTCTAGGGCCAACGTCCTGACTTTC
TRBD2,once,TRBV30,TRBJ2-7,CAWSPLPGLAGGNEQYF,TGTGCCTGGAGTCCACTGCCTGGACTAGCGGGAGGAAACGAGCAGTACTTC
.,.,TRBV6-1,TRBJ1-1,CASNHGLSEAFF,TGTGCCAGCAACCACGGGCTTTCTGAAGCTTTCTTT
TRBD2,.,TRBV11-2,TRBJ2-1,CASSLGSGGSSYNEQFF,TGTGCCAGCAGCTTAGGTAGCGGGGGGAGCTCCTACAATGAGCAGTTCTTC
.,.,TRBV20-1,TRBJ2-7,CSDPVRDLPFF,TGCAGTGACCCCGTCCGGGATCTTCCTTTCTTC
.,.,TRBV7-3,TRBJ2-2,CASSLGLNTGELFF,TGTGCCAGCAGCTTAGGTTTGAACACCGGGGAGCTGTTTTTT
TRBD1,.,TRBV19,TRBJ2-7,CASSIGTGETYEQYF,TGTGCCAGTAGTATAGGTACAGGGGAGACCTACGAGCAGTACTTC
.,.,TRBV12-3/TRBV12-4,TRBJ1-3,CASGTGGGNTIYF,TGTGCCAGCGGCACCGGGGGGGGAAACACCATATATTTT
TRBD1,.,TRBV19,TRBJ1-5,CASSTGGHANQPQHF,TGTGCCAGTAGTACAGGGGGACACGCCAATCAGCCCCAGCATTTT
.,.,TRBV29-1,TRBJ2-2,CSVDRAPGELFF,TGCAGCGTTGACCGGGCACCCGGGGAGCTGTTTTTT
.,.,TRBV6-2/TRBV6-3,TRBJ1-6,CASSSRTVVGGVNSPLHF,TGTGCCAGCAGTTCCCGCACCGTCGTAGGGGGAGTTAATTCACCCCTCCACTTT
TRBD1,.,TRBV3-1/TRBV3-2,TRBJ1-1,CASSQAGGGRTEAFF,TGTGCCAGCAGCCAAGCGGGAGGGGGCCGCACTGAAGCTTTCTTT
.,once,TRBV7-3,TRBJ2-7,CASSLPYEQYF,TGTGCCAGCAGCTTACCATACGAGCAGTACTTC
TRBD1,.,TRBV11-2,TRBJ1-1,CASSFRRDSMNTEAFF,TGTGCCAGCAGCTTCCGCCGGGACAGTATGAACACTGAAGCTTTCTTT
.,.,TRBV19,TRBJ1-3,CASRPAAASGNTIYF,TGTGCCAGTAGGCCCGCGGCGGCCTCTGGAAACACCATATATTTT
.,.,TRBV12-3/TRBV12-4,TRBJ1-2,CASSLADGSYTF,TGTGCCAGCAGTTTAGCGGACGGCAGCTACACCTTC
.,.,TRBV21-1,TRBJ2-3,CASSSPPGLAGDSGSDTQYF,TGTGCCAGCAGCTCCCCCCCGGGGCTAGCGGGAGACTCCGGGTCAGATACGCAGTATTTT
.,.,TRBV12-3/TRBV12-4,TRBJ1-1,CASSLLSNTEAFF,TGTGCCAGCAGTTTGCTATCGAACACTGAAGCTTTCTTT
.,.,TRBV11-2,TRBJ2-7,CASSSSSGDYEQYF,TGTGCCAGCAGCTCCTCGTCGGGGGACTACGAGCAGTACTTC
TRBD2,.,TRBV24-1,TRBJ2-1,CATSDNPLAGGPHEQFF,TGTGCCACCAGTGACAACCCTTTAGCGGGGGGGCCTCATGAGCAGTTCTTC